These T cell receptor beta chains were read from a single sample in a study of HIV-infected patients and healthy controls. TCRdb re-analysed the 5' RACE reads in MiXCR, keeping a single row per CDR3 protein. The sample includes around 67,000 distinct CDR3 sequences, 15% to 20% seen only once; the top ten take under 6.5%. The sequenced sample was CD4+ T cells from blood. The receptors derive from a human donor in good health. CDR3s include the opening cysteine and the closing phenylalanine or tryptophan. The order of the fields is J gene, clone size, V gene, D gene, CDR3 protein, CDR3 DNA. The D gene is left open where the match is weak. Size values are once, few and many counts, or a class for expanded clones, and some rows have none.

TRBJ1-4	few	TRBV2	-	CASKDRYEKLFF	TGTGCCAGCAAGGACAGATATGAAAAACTGTTTTTT
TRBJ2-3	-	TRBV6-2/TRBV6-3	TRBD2	CASRAGPSTDTQYF	TGTGCCAGCAGAGCGGGACCTAGCACAGATACGCAGTATTTT
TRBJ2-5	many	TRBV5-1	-	CASSSEVGGPYF	TGCGCCAGCAGCTCGGAGGTCGGGGGACCGTACTTC
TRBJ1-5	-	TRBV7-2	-	CASSLGSRPHSNQPQHF	TGTGCCAGCAGCTTAGGGTCCAGACCCCATAGCAATCAGCCCCAGCATTTT
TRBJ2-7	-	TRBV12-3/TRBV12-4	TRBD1	CASSRTPDRGGEYF	TGTGCCAGCAGCCGAACCCCGGACAGGGGGGGAGAGTACTTC
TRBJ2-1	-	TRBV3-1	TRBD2	CASSQGLAGESEQFF	TGTGCCAGCAGCCAAGGTTTAGCGGGAGAAAGTGAGCAGTTCTTC
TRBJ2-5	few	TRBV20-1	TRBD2	CSARRGRAGGPLETQYF	TGCAGTGCGAGAAGGGGTCGAGCGGGGGGGCCTCTGGAGACCCAGTACTTC
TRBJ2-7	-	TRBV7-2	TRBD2	CASSSSRTSGRSNEQYF	TGTGCCAGCAGCTCAAGCCGGACTAGCGGGAGGTCCAACGAGCAGTACTTC
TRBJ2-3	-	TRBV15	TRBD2	CATSRGWTSGRWSTDTQYF	TGTGCCACCAGCAGAGGATGGACTAGCGGGAGGTGGAGCACAGATACGCAGTATTTT
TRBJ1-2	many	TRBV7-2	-	CASSPQANYGYTF	TGTGCCAGCAGCCCCCAGGCTAACTATGGCTACACCTTC
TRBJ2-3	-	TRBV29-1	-	CSVGSGTQYF	TGCAGCGTTGGAAGCGGGACGCAGTATTTT
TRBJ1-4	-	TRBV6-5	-	CASSYSPNEKLFF	TGTGCCAGCAGTTACTCCCCTAATGAAAAACTGTTTTTT
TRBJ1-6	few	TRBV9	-	CASSVNHNSPLHF	TGTGCCAGCAGCGTGAACCATAATTCACCCCTCCACTTT
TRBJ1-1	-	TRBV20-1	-	CSARNQGSVTEAFF	TGCAGTGCTAGGAACCAGGGATCGGTAACTGAAGCTTTCTTT
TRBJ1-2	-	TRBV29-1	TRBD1	CSVDLMYRDREDGYTF	TGCAGCGTTGATTTAATGTATCGGGACAGGGAGGACGGCTACACCTTC